The text below deals with one T cell receptor (beta chain). Which antigen it targets is not known. No much larger clonotype is one base removed from it; base qualities were not supplied. This record belongs to a study of blood T cell repertoires in COVID-19 (dated by TCRdb to about 2020). Looking at the study overall: Samples covering the acute and convalescent phases of COVID-19 were provided by collaborators in the United States, Italy and Spain. The material from the prospective study consisted of cDNA or gDNA derived from T cells, B-cell-depleted T cells, or PBMCs. Deeply sampled blood TCRbeta repertoires from subjects exposed to, actively infected with, or recovered from COVID-19 were included in the dataset. A freely available public database, intended as a resource for researchers studying the immune response to SARS-CoV-2, is where the repertoires were released. The samples were drawn from two sources: the first 160 participants of the ongoing ImmuneRACE study, and 1,000 to 1,500 subjects contributed by 6 global collaborators. Nearly every sample came with metadata listing a de-identified subject ID, COVID-19 status, age in years and sex. Where HLA class I and class II types were available, the types were taken from metadata supplied by the sample provider, not from assay-based typing. What the study reported, not specific to this receptor: The amount of clinical and demographic metadata varied by source and participant and was provided uncurated.

Enrolling through a virtual design, the prospective study's participants ranged in age from roughly 18 to 95 years and lived across some 23 United States geographic areas. Cohort assignment in the prospective study relied on participant-reported clinical history from a screening survey and a study questionnaire. Recovered participants in ImmuneRACE Cohort 3 were defined by two consecutive negative NP/OP PCR tests, clearance by a healthcare professional, or resolution of symptoms. Mobile phlebotomists in the prospective study collected whole blood, serum and a nasopharyngeal or oropharyngeal swab from every participant. Additional blood draws and questionnaires over an approximately two-month period could optionally be provided by prospective study participants. Prospective study blood samples were shipped either frozen or at room temperature before DNA extraction. CDR1 SEHNR and CDR2 FQNEAQ were looked up in the germline V gene (reference sequence). Trimming takes 5 bases from V and 5 bases from J, and the germline ends sit 9 bases apart. The CDR3 numbers 13 residues from cysteine through phenylalanine. The retained sequence is limited to the CDR3, 39 bases, with the frame set at the first base.

TCRbeta CDR3 regions were amplified from genomic DNA using the immunoSEQ Assay, a bias-controlled multiplex PCR. In the paper's pipeline: Nucleated cell counts per sample were estimated from amplification of reference gene primers within the assay. To quantify the absolute abundance of each unique TCRbeta CDR3 rearrangement, sequence reads were collapsed and filtered. Productive Simpson clonality was computed per sample as the square root of Simpson's diversity index over productive rearrangements. Sourced from immuneACCESS, this table was stored by TCRdb with only in-frame sequences that have V and J called. A share of the clones is absent; for the studies checked, an unresolved V gene accounts for under half, and the remainder has no known explanation. For V, J and clone size, that table is used; D and trimming come from the DNA. Counted in this sample were around 310,000 clones; roughly 90% of them appeared once. The ten largest clones add up to roughly a tenth of the sample.

The chain is assembled from TRBV7-9 and TRBJ2-2; confidence is insufficient to name the D gene. Sequences were obtained from PBMCs or T cells enriched from blood (not recorded which). The receptor's source is a woman aged 25 to 39 who had recovered from COVID-19. The CDR3 region reads CASSARWTGELFF. The DNA reads TGTGCCAGCAGCGCCCGGTGGACCGGGGAGCTGTTTTTT.